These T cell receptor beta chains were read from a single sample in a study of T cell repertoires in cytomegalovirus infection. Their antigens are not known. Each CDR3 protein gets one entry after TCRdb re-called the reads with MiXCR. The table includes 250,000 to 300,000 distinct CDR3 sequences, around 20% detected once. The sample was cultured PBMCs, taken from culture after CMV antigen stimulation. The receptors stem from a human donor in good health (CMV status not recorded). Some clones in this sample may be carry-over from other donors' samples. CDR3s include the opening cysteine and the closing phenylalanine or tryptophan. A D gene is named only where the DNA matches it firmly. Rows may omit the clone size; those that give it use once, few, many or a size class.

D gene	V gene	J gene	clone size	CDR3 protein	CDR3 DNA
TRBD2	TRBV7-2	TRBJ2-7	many	CASSLGTRSYEQYF	TGTGCCAGCAGCTTAGGGACTAGAAGTTACGAGCAGTACTTC
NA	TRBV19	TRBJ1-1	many	CASKQGPATEAFF	TGTGCCAGTAAGCAGGGTCCGGCCACTGAAGCTTTCTTT
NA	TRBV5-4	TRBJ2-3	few	CAISTPDTQYF	TGTGCCATCTCCACGCCAGATACGCAGTATTTT
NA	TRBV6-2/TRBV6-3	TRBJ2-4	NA	CASSPHREADQPGIQYF	TGTGCCAGCAGTCCTCACAGGGAGGCCGACCAACCAGGGATTCAGTACTTC
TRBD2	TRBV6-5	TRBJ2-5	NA	CASSHPGRRELAGVETQYF	TGTGCCAGCAGTCACCCGGGACGGAGAGAGTTAGCGGGGGTGGAGACCCAGTACTTC
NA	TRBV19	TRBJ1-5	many	CASSWVNSNQPQHF	TGTGCCAGTAGTTGGGTCAATAGCAATCAGCCCCAGCATTTT
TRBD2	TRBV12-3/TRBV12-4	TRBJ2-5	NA	CASSSTGTSGKETQYF	TGTGCCAGCAGTTCGACCGGGACTAGCGGGAAAGAGACCCAGTACTTC
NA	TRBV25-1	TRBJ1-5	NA	CASSESTGPQPQHF	TGTGCCAGCAGTGAATCTACAGGGCCTCAGCCCCAGCATTTT
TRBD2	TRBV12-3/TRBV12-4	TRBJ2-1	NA	CASSPRTSGIYNEQFF	TGTGCCAGCAGTCCACGGACTAGCGGGATTTACAATGAGCAGTTCTTC
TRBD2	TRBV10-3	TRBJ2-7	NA	CAIGTSGMSWREQYF	TGTGCCATCGGGACTAGCGGGATGTCTTGGAGGGAGCAGTACTTC
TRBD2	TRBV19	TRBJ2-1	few	CASSIGGRMPSEQFF	TGTGCCAGTAGTATCGGCGGGAGGATGCCCTCTGAGCAGTTCTTC
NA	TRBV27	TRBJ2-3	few	CASSSLQHTDTQYF	TGTGCCAGCAGTTCTCTCCAGCACACAGATACGCAGTATTTT
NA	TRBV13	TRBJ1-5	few	CASSLTGRSPVHF	TGTGCCAGCAGCTTAACCGGCAGGTCCCCCGTGCATTTT
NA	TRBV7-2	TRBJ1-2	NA	CASSPVRGRSGYTF	TGTGCCAGCAGCCCCGTTAGGGGCCGGAGTGGCTACACCTTC
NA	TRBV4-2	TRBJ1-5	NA	CASSQEREARRGNQPQHF	TGTGCCAGCAGCCAAGAAAGGGAGGCCAGGAGAGGCAATCAGCCCCAGCATTTT
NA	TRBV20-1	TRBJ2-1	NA	CSARRLLNEQFF	TGCAGTGCTAGACGACTCTTAAATGAGCAGTTCTTC
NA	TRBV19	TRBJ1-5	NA	CASSRGLFRSRGNQPQHF	TGTGCCAGTAGTAGAGGGCTTTTTCGGAGCAGGGGCAATCAGCCCCAGCATTTT
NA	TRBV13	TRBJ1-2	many	CASSSRRGDYGYTF	TGTGCCAGCAGCTCAAGGCGGGGAGACTATGGCTACACCTTC
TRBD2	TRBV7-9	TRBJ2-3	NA	CASSALPGLASLTDTQYF	TGTGCCAGCAGCGCCCTTCCGGGACTAGCGTCCCTCACAGATACGCAGTATTTT
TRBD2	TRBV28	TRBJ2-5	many	CASSSPGLAEETQYF	TGTGCCAGCAGTTCCCCGGGACTAGCGGAAGAGACCCAGTACTTC
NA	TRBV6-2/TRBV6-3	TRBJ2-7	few	CASSTPLQVEQYF	TGTGCCAGCAGTACCCCTCTTCAGGTCGAGCAGTACTTC
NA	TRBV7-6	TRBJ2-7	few	CASSLYVSDYEQYF	TGTGCCAGCAGCTTATATGTCAGTGACTACGAGCAGTACTTC
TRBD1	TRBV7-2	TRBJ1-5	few	CASSLWGTGNSNQPQHF	TGTGCCAGCAGCTTATGGGGGACAGGGAACAGCAATCAGCCCCAGCATTTT
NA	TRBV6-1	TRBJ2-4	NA	CASSDTALAKNIQYF	TGTGCCAGCAGTGATACCGCTCTAGCCAAAAACATTCAGTACTTC
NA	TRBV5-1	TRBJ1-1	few	CASSKGPENTEAFF	TGCGCCAGCAGCAAGGGACCAGAGAACACTGAAGCTTTCTTT
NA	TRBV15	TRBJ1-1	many	CATSRALGAVTEAFF	TGTGCCACCAGCAGAGCGCTGGGGGCGGTCACTGAAGCTTTCTTT
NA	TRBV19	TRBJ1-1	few	CASSPIGGGAEAFF	TGTGCCAGTAGTCCCATAGGGGGGGGGGCTGAAGCTTTCTTT
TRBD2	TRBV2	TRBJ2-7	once	CASSEAYGGGLYEQYF	TGTGCCAGCAGTGAAGCGTACGGGGGAGGGTTATACGAGCAGTACTTC
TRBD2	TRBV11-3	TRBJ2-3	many	CASKTLLANTDTQYF	TGTGCCAGCAAGACATTACTAGCGAACACAGATACGCAGTATTTT
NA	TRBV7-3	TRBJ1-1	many	CASSLTRGARTEAFF	TGTGCCAGCAGCTTAACGCGGGGGGCTCGTACTGAAGCTTTCTTT
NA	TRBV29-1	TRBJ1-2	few	CSTQGEVGGYTF	TGCAGCACACAAGGAGAGGTTGGCGGCTACACCTTC
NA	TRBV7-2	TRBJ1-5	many	CASSSTIINQPQHF	TGTGCCAGCAGCTCCACAATAATCAATCAGCCCCAGCATTTT
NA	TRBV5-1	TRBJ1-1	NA	CASSSKGRPNTEAFF	TGCGCCAGCAGCTCCAAGGGACGGCCGAACACTGAAGCTTTCTTT
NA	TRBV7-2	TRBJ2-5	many	CASSFPGGGGQETQYF	TGTGCCAGCAGCTTCCCAGGGGGCGGGGGCCAAGAGACCCAGTACTTC
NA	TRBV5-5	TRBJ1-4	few	CASSLVPGRGNEKLFF	TGTGCCAGCAGCTTGGTGCCGGGACGGGGGAATGAAAAACTGTTTTTT
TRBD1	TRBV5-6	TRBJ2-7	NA	CASHLGTVSYEQYF	TGTGCCAGCCACTTGGGGACAGTCTCCTACGAGCAGTACTTC
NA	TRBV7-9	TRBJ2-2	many	CASSPDAWTTGELFF	TGTGCCAGCAGCCCGGACGCTTGGACGACCGGGGAGCTGTTTTTT
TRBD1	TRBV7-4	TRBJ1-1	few	CASSSRGGRGTEAFF	TGTGCCAGCAGCTCCAGGGGGGGGCGCGGAACTGAAGCTTTCTTT
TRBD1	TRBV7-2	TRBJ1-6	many	CASSRGTGQESPLHF	TGTGCCAGCAGCCGAGGGACAGGGCAGGAATCACCCCTCCACTTT
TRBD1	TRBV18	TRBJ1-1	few	CASSPYRGQGMMNTEAFF	TGTGCCAGCTCACCATATCGGGGACAGGGGATGATGAACACTGAAGCTTTCTTT
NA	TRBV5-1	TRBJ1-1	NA	CASSPPLRTEAFF	TGCGCCAGCAGCCCGCCGTTACGGACTGAAGCTTTCTTT
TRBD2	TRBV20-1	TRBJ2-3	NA	CSAKIAGGPGTQYF	TGCAGTGCCAAAATAGCGGGAGGGCCCGGTACGCAGTATTTT
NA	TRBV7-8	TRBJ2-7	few	CASSLVTYSYEQYF	TGTGCCAGCAGCTTAGTGACCTACTCCTACGAGCAGTACTTC
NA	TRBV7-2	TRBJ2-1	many	CASSVGSSLYNEQFF	TGTGCCAGCAGCGTAGGGAGTAGCCTGTACAATGAGCAGTTCTTC
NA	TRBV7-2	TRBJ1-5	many	CASTSGGVGNQPQHF	TGTGCCAGCACCTCGGGGGGGGTGGGCAATCAGCCCCAGCATTTT
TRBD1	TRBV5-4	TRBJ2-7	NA	CASSSERTGFYEQYF	TGTGCCAGCAGCTCAGAAAGGACAGGGTTCTACGAGCAGTACTTC
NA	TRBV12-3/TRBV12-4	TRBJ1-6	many	CASRRDHNSPLHF	TGTGCCAGCAGGAGGGACCATAATTCACCCCTCCACTTT
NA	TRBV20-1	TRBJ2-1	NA	CSAGVLFGSYNEQFF	TGCAGTGCAGGGGTCCTTTTTGGCTCCTACAATGAGCAGTTCTTC
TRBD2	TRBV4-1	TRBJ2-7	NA	CASSPTSGNIYEQYF	TGCGCCAGCAGCCCGACTAGCGGGAACATCTACGAGCAGTACTTC
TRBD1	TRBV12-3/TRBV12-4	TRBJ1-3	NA	CASSSGQGTSGNTIYF	TGTGCCAGCAGTTCGGGACAGGGGACCTCTGGAAACACCATATATTTT
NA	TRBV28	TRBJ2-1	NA	CASSSPLTIPGGNEQFF	TGTGCCAGCAGTTCCCCCCTAACTATTCCCGGCGGCAATGAGCAGTTCTTC
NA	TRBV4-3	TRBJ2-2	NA	CASSRNQGGTGELFF	TGCGCCAGCAGCCGCAACCAGGGCGGCACCGGGGAGCTGTTTTTT
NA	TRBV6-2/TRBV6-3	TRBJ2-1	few	CASSYLLRNEQFF	TGTGCCAGCAGTTACCTCCTGAGGAATGAGCAGTTCTTC
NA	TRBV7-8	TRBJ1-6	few	CASSLAIQGNNSPLHF	TGTGCCAGCAGCTTAGCAATACAGGGAAATAATTCACCCCTCCACTTT
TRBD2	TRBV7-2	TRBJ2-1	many	CASSPAGGSYNEQFF	TGTGCCAGCAGCCCAGCGGGAGGGTCCTACAATGAGCAGTTCTTC
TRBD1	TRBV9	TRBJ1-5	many	CASSVDFRGHQPQHF	TGTGCCAGCAGCGTAGATTTCAGGGGGCATCAGCCCCAGCATTTT
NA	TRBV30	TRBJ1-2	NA	CAWSAASYGYTF	TGTGCCTGGAGTGCCGCATCCTATGGCTACACCTTC
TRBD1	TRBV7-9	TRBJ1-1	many	CASSAGQGVNTEAFF	TGTGCCAGCAGCGCAGGACAGGGCGTGAACACTGAAGCTTTCTTT
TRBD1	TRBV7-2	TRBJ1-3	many	CASSPRQGPGNTIYF	TGTGCCAGCAGCCCTAGACAGGGCCCTGGAAACACCATATATTTT